The source of this T cell receptor (beta chain) is a study of T cell repertoires in cytomegalovirus infection. The overall study: Recently identified HLA-C-restricted CMV epitopes were among the peptides used. Public TCR beta signature analysis indicated the presence of both CMV infection and matching HLA type.

This clonotype has more than one count but fewer than ten. Antigen specificity is unknown. General observations from the study: CMV-specific TCR beta clonotypes restricted by HLA-C dominated the ex vivo response. Summed frequency of public TCR beta families distinguished CMV carriers with the relevant HLA.

Trimming cost V 0 bases and J 0 bases, with 5 bases left between them. The CDR3 is 14 residues long. Germline V CDR1 and CDR2: ENHRY, SYGVKD. TCRdb reanalysed the reads using MiXCR and keeps one entry per CDR3 protein. Among approximately 1,000,000 distinct CDR3 sequences listed, under 40% were seen once. Specimen: cultured CD8+ T cells from PBMCs, collected from culture after CMV antigen stimulation. This TCR was recovered from a human donor in good health (CMV status not recorded). Some clones in this sample may be carry-over from other donors' samples. The V gene is TRBV10-3, the J gene TRBJ1-1; D unclear. CDR3 bases: TGTGCCATCAGTGAGTCGACGCTGAACACTGAAGCTTTCTTT. Its protein is CAISESTLNTEAFF.